This is a list of T cell receptor beta chains from one sample in a study of radiation and T cells in renal cell carcinoma. The assay was immunoSEQ multiplex PCR, and TCRdb's table has in-frame clones only and misses some. This table has around 77,000 clones, less than 90% appearing once. The sequencing used blood, collected from a patient whose treatment included radiotherapy and nephrectomy. Receptors were obtained from a woman in her sixties or seventies with renal cell carcinoma. CDR3s include the opening cysteine and the closing phenylalanine or tryptophan. Each record gives: V gene, D gene, clone size, J gene, CDR3 protein, CDR3 DNA. The D gene is left open where the match is weak. The size entry is marked missing in some rows and otherwise reads once, few, many or a size class.

TRBV6-6	.	.	TRBJ2-3	CASSYSEGTQYF	TGTGCCAGCAGTTACTCGGAAGGTACGCAGTATTTT
TRBV5-6	.	.	TRBJ2-5	CASSGGRGDETQYF	TGTGCCAGCAGCGGGGGGAGGGGGGACGAGACCCAGTACTTC
TRBV4-1	.	.	TRBJ2-5	CASSQVYEETQYF	TGCGCCAGCAGCCAAGTCTACGAAGAGACCCAGTACTTC
TRBV6-5	.	.	TRBJ2-3	CASSPSAGPTDTQYF	TGTGCCAGCAGCCCCTCGGCGGGACCCACAGATACGCAGTATTTT
TRBV18	.	few	TRBJ1-5	CASGAGDRPQHF	TGTGCCAGTGGGGCCGGTGATCGGCCCCAGCATTTT
TRBV15	TRBD2	.	TRBJ2-1	CATSRDRLAGRGGNEQFF	TGTGCCACCAGCAGAGATCGACTAGCGGGACGGGGCGGAAATGAGCAGTTCTTC
TRBV9	TRBD1	.	TRBJ1-1	CASTRPGGDTEAFF	TGTGCCAGCACCCGGCCAGGGGGGGACACTGAAGCTTTCTTT
TRBV2	TRBD2	.	TRBJ2-3	CASSKASGRTDTQYF	TGTGCCAGCAGTAAGGCTAGCGGCCGCACAGATACGCAGTATTTT
TRBV15	TRBD1	.	TRBJ2-7	CATSSLTGRMDEQYF	TGTGCCACCAGCAGCCTGACAGGGCGTATGGACGAGCAGTACTTC
TRBV7-3	TRBD1	.	TRBJ2-3	CASSQTGTADTQYF	TGTGCCAGCAGTCAAACCGGGACAGCAGATACGCAGTATTTT
TRBV11-1	.	.	TRBJ1-1	CASSFGTGNTEAFF	TGTGCCAGCAGCTTCGGGACGGGAAACACTGAAGCTTTCTTT
TRBV28	.	once	TRBJ1-3	CATQRGGTGNTIYF	TGTGCCACCCAGAGGGGGGGAACTGGAAACACCATATATTTT
TRBV6-6	TRBD1	.	TRBJ1-5	CASRGQGGQPQHF	TGTGCCAGCAGGGGACAGGGCGGACAGCCCCAGCATTTT
TRBV5-1	.	.	TRBJ2-4	CASSLVLGGAKNIQYF	TGCGCCAGCAGCTTGGTCCTTGGTGGGGCCAAAAACATTCAGTACTTC
TRBV7-9	TRBD1	.	TRBJ1-1	CASSLGTGEIGTEAFF	TGTGCCAGCAGCTTAGGAACAGGGGAGATCGGCACTGAAGCTTTCTTT
TRBV5-4	TRBD1	.	TRBJ1-6	CASSLTGRRTPLHF	TGTGCCAGCAGCCTGACAGGGAGGAGGACACCCCTCCACTTT
TRBV27	.	once	TRBJ2-1	CASSLYNEQFF	TGTGCCAGCAGTTTATACAATGAGCAGTTCTTC
TRBV6-5	.	.	TRBJ1-3	CASSSDSNSGNTIYF	TGTGCCAGCAGTTCCGACAGCAACTCTGGAAACACCATATATTTT
TRBV5-1	.	few	TRBJ2-3	CASSLRFRTSTDTQYF	TGCGCCAGCAGCCTCCGATTTAGGACTAGCACAGATACGCAGTATTTT
TRBV7-2	.	.	TRBJ2-3	CASSLARERLTDTQYF	TGTGCCAGCAGCTTAGCCCGGGAAAGGCTGACAGATACGCAGTATTTT
TRBV2	.	.	TRBJ1-2	CASVWGAGNYGYTF	TGTGCCAGCGTATGGGGGGCGGGCAACTATGGCTACACCTTC
TRBV11-1	TRBD2	.	TRBJ2-1	CASSAGTSGSPYNEQFF	TGTGCCAGCAGCGCCGGGACTAGCGGGAGCCCCTACAATGAGCAGTTCTTC
TRBV10-3	.	.	TRBJ1-1	CAISESQGTEAFF	TGTGCCATCAGTGAGTCACAGGGAACTGAAGCTTTCTTT
TRBV27	.	few	TRBJ1-2	CASSPGSPYGYTF	TGTGCCAGCAGTCCCGGGAGTCCCTATGGCTACACCTTC
TRBV2	TRBD1	.	TRBJ1-2	CASSEQTGGNYGYTF	TGTGCCAGCAGTGAGCAGACAGGGGGCAACTATGGCTACACCTTC
TRBV4-2	.	.	TRBJ1-2	CASSQDQVNYGYTF	TGTGCCAGCAGCCAGGATCAGGTTAACTATGGCTACACCTTC
TRBV5-4	.	.	TRBJ1-1	CASSLDFGDAEAFF	TGTGCCAGCAGCTTGGATTTCGGGGACGCTGAAGCTTTCTTT
TRBV7-9	.	.	TRBJ2-2	CASSPTLWGAEDTGELFF	TGTGCCAGCAGCCCGACCCTTTGGGGGGCCGAGGACACCGGGGAGCTGTTTTTT
TRBV5-1	.	.	TRBJ2-3	CASSTGQTTDTQYF	TGCGCCAGCAGCACAGGGCAGACCACAGATACGCAGTATTTT
TRBV30	.	.	TRBJ1-4	CAWSVQGAEKLFF	TGTGCCTGGAGTGTACAAGGGGCTGAAAAACTGTTTTTT
TRBV28	.	.	TRBJ1-4	CATYDRATNEKLFF	TGTGCCACCTACGATCGGGCAACTAATGAAAAACTGTTTTTT
TRBV4-3	.	.	TRBJ1-2	CASSQELWQGSDYGYTF	TGCGCCAGCAGCCAAGAACTCTGGCAGGGAAGTGACTATGGCTACACCTTC
TRBV15	.	.	TRBJ2-4	CATSSYGLSGGTENIQYF	TGTGCCACCAGCAGCTACGGGCTCTCGGGGGGCACCGAAAACATTCAGTACTTC
TRBV7-3	.	.	TRBJ2-7	CASSPTGEMAEQYF	TGTGCCAGCAGCCCCACGGGGGAGATGGCCGAGCAGTACTTC
TRBV19	.	few	TRBJ1-1	CASSLGVLNTEAFF	TGTGCCAGTAGCTTAGGGGTTTTGAACACTGAAGCTTTCTTT
TRBV6-5	.	.	TRBJ1-2	CASSFLGRVDGYTF	TGTGCCAGCAGTTTCCTGGGCAGGGTTGATGGCTACACCTTC
TRBV4-2	.	once	TRBJ1-3	CASSQGLGGDSGNTIYF	TGTGCCAGCAGCCAAGGGTTGGGGGGGGACTCTGGAAACACCATATATTTT
TRBV28	.	.	TRBJ1-6	CASSNDVGEQGNSPLHF	TGTGCCAGCAGCAACGACGTCGGTGAGCAGGGTAATTCACCCCTCCACTTT
TRBV27	TRBD1	.	TRBJ1-2	CASSRTGTGYGYTF	TGTGCCAGCAGTAGGACAGGGACAGGATATGGCTACACCTTC
TRBV5-1	.	.	TRBJ2-1	CASTPGGEQFF	TGCGCCAGCACCCCTGGGGGGGAGCAGTTCTTC
TRBV6-5	.	.	TRBJ1-1	CASSPRRRNTEAFF	TGTGCCAGCAGCCCCCGTCGGAGGAACACTGAAGCTTTCTTT
TRBV6-6	.	.	TRBJ2-3	CASNPGWGTDTQYF	TGTGCCAGCAATCCGGGATGGGGCACAGATACGCAGTATTTT
TRBV11-3	TRBD2	.	TRBJ2-3	CASSLEGGRGTDTQYF	TGTGCCAGCAGCTTAGAGGGCGGGAGAGGGACAGATACGCAGTATTTT
TRBV19	TRBD2	.	TRBJ2-3	CASSISGGAGDTQYF	TGTGCCAGTAGTATTAGCGGGGGGGCCGGAGATACGCAGTATTTT
TRBV4-3	.	.	TRBJ2-1	CASSQVTGTNYNEQFF	TGCGCCAGCAGCCAGGTGACCGGGACCAACTACAATGAGCAGTTCTTC
TRBV6-1	.	once	TRBJ2-7	CATQWAGYEQYF	TGTGCCACCCAGTGGGCAGGGTACGAGCAGTACTTC
TRBV6-1	.	.	TRBJ1-2	CASRGARGYTF	TGTGCCTCCCGGGGGGCGCGCGGCTACACCTTC
TRBV25-1	.	.	TRBJ2-7	CASSESGRTYEQYF	TGTGCCAGCAGTGAATCAGGGCGAACCTACGAGCAGTACTTC
TRBV7-9	.	few	TRBJ1-1	CASSPPREGTEAFF	TGTGCCAGCAGCCCCCCGCGCGAGGGCACTGAAGCTTTCTTT
TRBV19	TRBD1	.	TRBJ2-1	CASSIDGQGYNEQFF	TGTGCCAGTAGTATTGATGGACAGGGCTACAATGAGCAGTTCTTC
TRBV19	TRBD1	.	TRBJ1-1	CASSIGGQGASSVEAFF	TGTGCCAGTAGTATAGGGGGACAGGGGGCCTCTTCGGTTGAAGCTTTCTTT
TRBV6-5	TRBD1	.	TRBJ2-1	CASTYRGSENEQFF	TGTGCCAGCACCTACAGGGGGTCAGAGAATGAGCAGTTCTTC
TRBV28	TRBD1	.	TRBJ2-7	CASIPRDRGYEQYF	TGTGCCAGTATCCCCCGGGACAGGGGCTACGAGCAGTACTTC
TRBV12-5	TRBD2	.	TRBJ2-1	CASAAPGGSFSEQFF	TGTGCTAGTGCCGCTCCCGGGGGGTCTTTTAGTGAGCAGTTCTTC
TRBV11-2	TRBD1	.	TRBJ2-7	CASSLDRAGGRSYEQYF	TGTGCCAGCAGCTTAGATCGGGCAGGGGGCAGGTCCTACGAGCAGTACTTC